The sequence of this T cell receptor (beta chain) was determined in a study of regulatory T cells in long-lasting Graves disease. The overall study: The criterion for persistent Graves' disease was over 5 years of antithyroid drugs with positive TSH receptor antibodies.

Construction of the TCR beta libraries employed iRepertoire HTBI primers in conjunction with Arm-PCR of CDR3 regions. TCRdb reprocessed the multiplex PCR reads with MiXCR, giving one entry per CDR3 protein. The sample shows 500,000 to 700,000 distinct CDR3 sequences, about 32% of them seen only once. The CDR3 is 15 residues long. Germline V gene data show CDR1 as LNHDA and CDR2 as SQIVND (reference sequence). Trimming cost V 5 bases and J 4 bases, with 17 bases left between them. Points from the study as a whole: Persistent patients shared some 2,500 public clonotypes among themselves. Newly diagnosed patients shared fewer, at approximately 970. Persistent disease exhibited a predilection for TRBV28, TRBJ1-2 and TRBJ2-5.

Worth noting for this clonotype: Its target is not known.

Indicated time point: persistent/refractory GD, antithyroid drugs over 5 years with positive TRAb. From RNA extracted from PBMCs, the TCR library was made. Sequenced material: peripheral blood mononuclear cells (PBMCs), taken when the disease was refractory, from a patient treated with antithyroid drugs. The V and J genes are TRBV19 and TRBJ1-1, with D maybe TRBD1 (5 bases). This receptor was obtained from a female donor with Graves disease. The DNA for the CDR3 is TGTGCCAGTAGTGCCCTCGGGGGTAGGCGCACTGAAGCTTTCTTT. The encoded protein is CASSALGGRRTEAFF.